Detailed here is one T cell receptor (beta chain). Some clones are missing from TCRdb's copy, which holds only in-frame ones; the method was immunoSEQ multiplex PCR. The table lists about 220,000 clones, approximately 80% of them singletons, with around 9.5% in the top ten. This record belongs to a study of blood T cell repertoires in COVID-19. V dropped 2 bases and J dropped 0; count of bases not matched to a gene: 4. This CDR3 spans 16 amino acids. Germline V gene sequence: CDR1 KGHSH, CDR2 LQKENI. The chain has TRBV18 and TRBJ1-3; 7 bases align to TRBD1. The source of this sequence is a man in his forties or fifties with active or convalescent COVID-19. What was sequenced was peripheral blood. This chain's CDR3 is CASSPTGEYSGNTIYF. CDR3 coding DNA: TGTGCCAGCTCACCAACAGGGGAGTACTCTGGAAACACCATATATTTT.